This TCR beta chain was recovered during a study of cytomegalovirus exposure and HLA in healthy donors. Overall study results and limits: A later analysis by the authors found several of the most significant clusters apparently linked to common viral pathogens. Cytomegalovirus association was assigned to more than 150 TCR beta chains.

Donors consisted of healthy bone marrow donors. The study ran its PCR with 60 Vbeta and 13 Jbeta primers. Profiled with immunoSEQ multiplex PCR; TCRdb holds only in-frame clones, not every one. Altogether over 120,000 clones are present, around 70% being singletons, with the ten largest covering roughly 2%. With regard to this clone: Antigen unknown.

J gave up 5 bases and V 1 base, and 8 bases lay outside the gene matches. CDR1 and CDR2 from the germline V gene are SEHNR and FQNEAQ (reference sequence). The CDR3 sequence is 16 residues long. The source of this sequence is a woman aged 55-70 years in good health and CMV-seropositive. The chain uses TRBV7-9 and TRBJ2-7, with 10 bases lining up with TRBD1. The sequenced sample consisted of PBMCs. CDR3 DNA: TGTGCCAGCAGCTTAGGGGGACAGGGGTCACGTCACGAGCAGTACTTC. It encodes CASSLGGQGSRHEQYF.